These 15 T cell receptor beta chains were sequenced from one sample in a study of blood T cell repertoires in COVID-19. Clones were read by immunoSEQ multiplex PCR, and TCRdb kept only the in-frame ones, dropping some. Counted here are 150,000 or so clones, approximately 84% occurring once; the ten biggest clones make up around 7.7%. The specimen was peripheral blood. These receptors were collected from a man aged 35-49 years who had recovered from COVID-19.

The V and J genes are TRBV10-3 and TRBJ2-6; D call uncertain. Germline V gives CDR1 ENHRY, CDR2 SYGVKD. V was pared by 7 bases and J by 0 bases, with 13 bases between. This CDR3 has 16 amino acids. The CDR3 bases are TGTGCCATCACCCCCCACCCAGACTCTGGGGCCAACGTCCTGACTTTC. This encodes CAITPHPDSGANVLTF.

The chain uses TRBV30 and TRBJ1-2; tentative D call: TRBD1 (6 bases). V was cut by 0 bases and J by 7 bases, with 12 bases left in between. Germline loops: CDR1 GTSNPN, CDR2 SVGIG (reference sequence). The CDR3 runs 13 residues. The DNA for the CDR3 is TGTGCCTGGAGTGTATACAGGGATGGTGGCTACACCTTC. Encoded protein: CAWSVYRDGGYTF.

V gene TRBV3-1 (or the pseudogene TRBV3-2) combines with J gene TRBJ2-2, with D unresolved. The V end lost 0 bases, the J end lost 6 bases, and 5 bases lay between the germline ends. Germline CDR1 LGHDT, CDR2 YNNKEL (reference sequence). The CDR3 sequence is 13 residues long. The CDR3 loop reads CASSQDLSGELFF. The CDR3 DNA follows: TGTGCCAGCAGCCAAGATTTATCCGGGGAGCTGTTTTTT.

The CDR3 region has the DNA TGTGCCACCAAGGACAGGAAGAACACTGAAGCTTTCTTT. This translates into CATKDRKNTEAFF. The genes are TRBV4-2 and TRBJ1-1; 7 bases match TRBD1. Germline V gives CDR1 LGHNA, CDR2 YNFKEQ. CDR3 length equals 13 residues. After removal of 10 bases from V and 1 base from J, the junction contained 6 bases not matched to a gene.

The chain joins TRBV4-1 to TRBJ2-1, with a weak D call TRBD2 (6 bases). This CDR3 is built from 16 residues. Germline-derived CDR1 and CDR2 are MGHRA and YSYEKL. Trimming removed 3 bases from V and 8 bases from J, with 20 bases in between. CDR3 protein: CASSHLLEGRPHEQFF. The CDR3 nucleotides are TGCGCCAGCAGCCATCTCCTAGAAGGGAGGCCTCATGAGCAGTTCTTC.

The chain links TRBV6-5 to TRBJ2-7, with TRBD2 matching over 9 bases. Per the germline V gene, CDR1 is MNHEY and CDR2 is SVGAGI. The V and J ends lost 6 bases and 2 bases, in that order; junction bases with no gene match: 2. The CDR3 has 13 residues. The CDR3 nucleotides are TGTGCCAGCAGATTAGCGGGGGCCTACGAGCAGTACTTC. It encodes CASRLAGAYEQYF.

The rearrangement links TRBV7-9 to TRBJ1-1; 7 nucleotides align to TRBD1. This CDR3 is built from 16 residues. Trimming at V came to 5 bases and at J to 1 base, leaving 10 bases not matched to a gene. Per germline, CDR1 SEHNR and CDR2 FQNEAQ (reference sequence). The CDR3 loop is CASSRGQHNPNTEAFF. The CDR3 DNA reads TGTGCCAGCAGCCGGGGACAGCACAATCCGAACACTGAAGCTTTCTTT.

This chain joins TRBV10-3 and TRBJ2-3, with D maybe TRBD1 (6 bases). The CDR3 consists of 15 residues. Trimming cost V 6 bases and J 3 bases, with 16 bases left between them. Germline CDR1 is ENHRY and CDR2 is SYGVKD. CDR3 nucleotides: TGTGCCATCAGCAAATCGGACAGTTGGACAGATACGCAGTATTTT. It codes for CAISKSDSWTDTQYF.

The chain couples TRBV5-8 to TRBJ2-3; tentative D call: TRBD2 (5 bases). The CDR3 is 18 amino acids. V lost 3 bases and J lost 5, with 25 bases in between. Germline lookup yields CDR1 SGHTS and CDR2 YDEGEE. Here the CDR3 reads CASSWVKVDGDLIDTQYF. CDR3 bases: TGTGCCAGCAGCTGGGTCAAGGTCGACGGGGATTTAATAGATACGCAGTATTTT.

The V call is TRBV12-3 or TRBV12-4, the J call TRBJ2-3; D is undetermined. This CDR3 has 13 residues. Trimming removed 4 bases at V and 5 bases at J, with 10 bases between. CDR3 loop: CASSSQDLDTQYF. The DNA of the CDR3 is TGTGCCAGCAGTTCCCAGGATCTAGATACGCAGTATTTT.

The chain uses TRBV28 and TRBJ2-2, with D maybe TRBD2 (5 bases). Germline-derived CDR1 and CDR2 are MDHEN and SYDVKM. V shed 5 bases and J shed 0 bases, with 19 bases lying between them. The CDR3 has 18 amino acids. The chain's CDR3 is CASSQRRRRNSNTGELFF. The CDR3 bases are TGTGCCAGCAGTCAAAGGCGACGGAGGAACTCGAACACCGGGGAGCTGTTTTTT.

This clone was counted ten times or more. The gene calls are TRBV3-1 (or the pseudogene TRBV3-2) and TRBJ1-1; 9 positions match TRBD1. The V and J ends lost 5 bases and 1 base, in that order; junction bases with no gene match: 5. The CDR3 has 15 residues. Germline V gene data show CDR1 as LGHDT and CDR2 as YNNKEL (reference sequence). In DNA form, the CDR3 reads TGTGCCAGCAGCAGCCCGGGACAGGGGAACACTGAAGCTTTCTTT. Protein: CASSSPGQGNTEAFF.

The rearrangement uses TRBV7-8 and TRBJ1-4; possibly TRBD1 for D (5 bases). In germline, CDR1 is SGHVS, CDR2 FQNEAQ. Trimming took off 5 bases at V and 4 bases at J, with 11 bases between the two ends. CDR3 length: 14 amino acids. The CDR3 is CASSQGAHNEKLFF. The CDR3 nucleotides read TGTGCCAGCAGCCAAGGGGCCCATAATGAAAAACTGTTTTTT.

CDR3 amino acids: CASSNSRSAQYF. The CDR3, as DNA: TGTGCCAGCAGCAACTCGAGGTCGGCGCAGTATTTT. The chain joins TRBV11-3 to TRBJ2-3; D not certain. The CDR3 has 12 residues. From germline, CDR1 is SGHNT and CDR2 YENEEA. The ends were cut back, 5 bases at V and 10 bases at J, with 13 bases in the middle.

The CDR3 region is CASSSQGATEAFF. In nucleotides, the CDR3 is TGTGCCAGCAGCTCTCAGGGCGCCACTGAAGCTTTCTTT. This chain uses TRBV7-3 with TRBJ1-1; the D gene is possibly TRBD1 (5 bases). V gave up 4 bases and J gave up 4 bases, with 10 bases separating them. Germline values: CDR1 SGHTA, CDR2 FQGTGA. CDR3 length: 13 amino acids.